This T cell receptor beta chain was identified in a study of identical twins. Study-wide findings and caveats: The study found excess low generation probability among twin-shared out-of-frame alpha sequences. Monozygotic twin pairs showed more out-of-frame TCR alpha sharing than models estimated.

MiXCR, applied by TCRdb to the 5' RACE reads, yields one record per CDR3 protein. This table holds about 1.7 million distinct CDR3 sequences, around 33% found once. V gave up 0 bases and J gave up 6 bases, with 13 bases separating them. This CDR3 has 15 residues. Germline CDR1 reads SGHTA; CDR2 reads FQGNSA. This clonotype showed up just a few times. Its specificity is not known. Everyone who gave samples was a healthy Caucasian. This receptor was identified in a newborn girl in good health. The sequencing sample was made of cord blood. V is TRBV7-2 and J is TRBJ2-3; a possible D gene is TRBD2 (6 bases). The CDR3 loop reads CASSLASGDFDTQYF. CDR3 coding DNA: TGTGCCAGCAGCTTAGCGTCGGGAGATTTTGATACGCAGTATTTT.